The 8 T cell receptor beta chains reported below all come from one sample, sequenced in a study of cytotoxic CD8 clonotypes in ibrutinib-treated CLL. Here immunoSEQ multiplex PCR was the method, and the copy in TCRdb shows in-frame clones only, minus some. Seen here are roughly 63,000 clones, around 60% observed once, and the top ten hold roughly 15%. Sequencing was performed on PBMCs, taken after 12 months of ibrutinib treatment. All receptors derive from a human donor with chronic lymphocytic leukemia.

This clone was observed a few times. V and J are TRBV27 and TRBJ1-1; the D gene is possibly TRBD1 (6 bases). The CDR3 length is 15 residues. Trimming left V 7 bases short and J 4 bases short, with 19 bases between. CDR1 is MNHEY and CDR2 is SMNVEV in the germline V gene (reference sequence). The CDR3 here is CASTLDRTQTTEAFF. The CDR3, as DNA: TGTGCCAGCACCCTGGACAGAACGCAAACCACTGAAGCTTTCTTT.

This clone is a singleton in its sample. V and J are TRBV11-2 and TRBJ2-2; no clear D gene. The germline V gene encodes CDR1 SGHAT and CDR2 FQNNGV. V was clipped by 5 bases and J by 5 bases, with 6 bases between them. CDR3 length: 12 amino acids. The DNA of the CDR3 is TGTGCCAGCAGCCACCGTACCGGGGAGCTGTTTTTT. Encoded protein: CASSHRTGELFF.

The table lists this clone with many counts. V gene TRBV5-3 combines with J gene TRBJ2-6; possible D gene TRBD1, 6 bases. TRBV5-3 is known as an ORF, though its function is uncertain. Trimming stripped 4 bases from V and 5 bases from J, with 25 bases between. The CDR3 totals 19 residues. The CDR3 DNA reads TGTGCCAGAAGCCTGCGAGTAGGACAGAGCTATCCACGGGCCAACGTCCTGACTTTC. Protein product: CARSLRVGQSYPRANVLTF.

The CDR3 sequence is CSAPLKATGELFF. CDR3 DNA: TGCAGCGCCCCTTTAAAGGCCACCGGGGAGCTGTTTTTT. The genes are TRBV29-1 and TRBJ2-2; the D is unclear. CDR3 size: 13 residues. V lost 7 bases and J lost 4, with 13 bases in between. The germline V gene has CDR1 SQVTM and CDR2 ANQGSEA.

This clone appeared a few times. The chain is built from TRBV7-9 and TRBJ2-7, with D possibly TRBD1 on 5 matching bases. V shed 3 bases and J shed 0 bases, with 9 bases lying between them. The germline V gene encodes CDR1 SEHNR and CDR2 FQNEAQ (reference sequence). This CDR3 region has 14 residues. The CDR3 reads CASSFRGSSYEQYF. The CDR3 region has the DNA TGTGCCAGCAGCTTTAGGGGCTCCTCCTACGAGCAGTACTTC. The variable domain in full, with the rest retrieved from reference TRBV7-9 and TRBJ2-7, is DTGVSQNPRHKITKRGQNVTFRCDPISEHNRLYWYRQTLGQGPEFLTYFQNEAQLEKSRLLSDRFSAERPKGSFSTLEIQRTEQGDSAMYLCASSFRGSSYEQYFGPGTRLTVT.

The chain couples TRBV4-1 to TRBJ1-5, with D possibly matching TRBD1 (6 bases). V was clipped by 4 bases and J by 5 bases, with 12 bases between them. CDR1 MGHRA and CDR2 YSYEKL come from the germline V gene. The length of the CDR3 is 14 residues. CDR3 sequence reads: CASSRQVGDQPQHF. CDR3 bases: TGCGCCAGCAGCCGACAGGTTGGCGATCAGCCCCAGCATTTT.

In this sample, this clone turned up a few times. The CDR3 spells CASSVRSSYNEQFF. Written as DNA, the CDR3 is TGTGCCAGCAGTGTTCGCTCTTCCTACAATGAGCAGTTCTTC. V gene TRBV2 combines with J gene TRBJ2-1, with unresolved D. The CDR3 consists of 14 residues. Looked up from germline, CDR1 is SNHLY and CDR2 is FYNNEI. The V end lost 4 bases, the J end lost 1 base, and 8 bases lay between the germline ends. Using reference TRBV2 and TRBJ2-1 for the parts outside the CDR3, the full variable domain is EPEVTQTPSHQVTQMGQEVILRCVPISNHLYFYWYRQILGQKVEFLVSFYNNEISEKSEIFDDQFSVERPDGSNFTLKIRSTKLEDSAMYFCASSVRSSYNEQFFGPGTRLTVL.

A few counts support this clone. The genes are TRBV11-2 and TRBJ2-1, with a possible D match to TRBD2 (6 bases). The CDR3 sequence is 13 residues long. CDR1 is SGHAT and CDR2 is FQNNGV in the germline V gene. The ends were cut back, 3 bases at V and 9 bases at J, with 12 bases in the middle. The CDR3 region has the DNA TGTGCCAGCAGCTTGGTGGGGGGTTCTGAGCAGTTCTTC. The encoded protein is CASSLVGGSEQFF.